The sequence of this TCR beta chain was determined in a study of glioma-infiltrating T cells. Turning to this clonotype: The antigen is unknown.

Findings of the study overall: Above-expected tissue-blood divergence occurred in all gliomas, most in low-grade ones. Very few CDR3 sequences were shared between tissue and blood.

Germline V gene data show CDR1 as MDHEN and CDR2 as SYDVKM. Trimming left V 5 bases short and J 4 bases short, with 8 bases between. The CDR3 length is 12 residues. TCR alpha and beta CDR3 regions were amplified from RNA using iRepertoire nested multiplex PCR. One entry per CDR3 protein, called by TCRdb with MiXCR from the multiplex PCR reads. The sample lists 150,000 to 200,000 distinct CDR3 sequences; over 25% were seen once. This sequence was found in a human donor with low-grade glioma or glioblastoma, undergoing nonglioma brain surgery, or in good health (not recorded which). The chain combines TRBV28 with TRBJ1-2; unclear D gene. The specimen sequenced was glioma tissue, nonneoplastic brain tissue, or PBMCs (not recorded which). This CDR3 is CASSRNRYGYTF. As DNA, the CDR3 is TGTGCCAGCAGTCGGAACCGCTATGGCTACACCTTC.